The next 26 T cell receptor beta chains were all read from a single sample in a study of sequential checkpoint blockade in melanoma. The treatment was: randomized to nivolumab then ipilimumab (arm A) or the reverse (arm B). This table comes from immunoSEQ multiplex PCR, and its TCRdb copy is limited to in-frame clones, with some not included. This table holds about 3,800 clones, more than 20% found once. The source material was tumor tissue (inferred from file names), sampled from a patient given nivolumab and ipilimumab in sequence. The source of these receptors is a human donor with melanoma.

This chain joins TRBV19 and TRBJ2-7; D is possibly TRBD1 (6 bases). The CDR3 consists of 13 residues. CDR1 LNHDA and CDR2 SQIVND come from the germline V gene (reference sequence). Trimming took 3 bases from V and 3 from J, leaving 9 bases between them. The CDR3 reads CASSIGRGYEQYF. DNA for the CDR3: TGTGCCAGTAGTATTGGCAGGGGCTACGAGCAGTACTTC.

This chain links TRBV30 with TRBJ2-2; 7 bases fit TRBD2. In germline, CDR1 is GTSNPN, CDR2 SVGIG (reference sequence). The CDR3 runs 13 residues. V was clipped by 4 bases and J by 5 bases; unmatched bases: 4. The CDR3: CAWTGAGTGELFF. The CDR3, as DNA: TGTGCCTGGACGGGAGCGGGGACCGGGGAGCTGTTTTTT.

J is TRBJ2-3 and V is TRBV6-8, with D unclear. The CDR3 length is 15 residues. Deletions cut 0 bases from V and 8 bases from J, with 15 bases between. Per germline, CDR1 MNHGY and CDR2 SAAAGT. The CDR3 coding sequence is TGTGCCAGCAGTTACTCGCCCGGCCGGCAGAGTACGCAGTATTTT. Amino acids: CASSYSPGRQSTQYF.

CDR3 in DNA: TGTGCCAGCAGCTCAACACCATATAGCACAGATACGCAGTATTTT. Amino acid sequence: CASSSTPYSTDTQYF. The chain recombines TRBV11-3 with TRBJ2-3; D unclear. Trimming cost V 4 bases and J 0 bases, with 11 bases left between them. The CDR3 loop spans 15 amino acids. The germline V gene encodes CDR1 SGHNT and CDR2 YENEEA.

V is TRBV5-1 and J is TRBJ2-1; 13 bases are a match to TRBD2. The V gene's germline CDR1 is SGHRS and CDR2 YFSETQ. The CDR3 loop spans 16 amino acids. J lost 6 bases, V lost 4 bases, and 7 bases had no gene match. CDR3 sequence (DNA): TGCGCCAGCAGCGGCGGGACTAGCGGGAAAGGCAATGAGCAGTTCTTC. This translates into CASSGGTSGKGNEQFF.

The chain carries TRBV6-8 and TRBJ2-7; 9 nucleotides match TRBD1. Trimming took 10 bases from V and 7 from J; bases not matched to a gene: 14. CDR1 and CDR2 from the germline V gene are MNHGY and SAAAGT. This CDR3 has 14 amino acids. CDR3 region: CAIRPRTGVNEQYF. CDR3 coding DNA: TGTGCCATCAGGCCCAGGACAGGGGTTAATGAGCAGTACTTC.

This clone has just a few counts. The V and J genes are TRBV5-1 and TRBJ2-2, with 7 nucleotides matching TRBD2. Germline V gives CDR1 SGHRS, CDR2 YFSETQ. The CDR3 loop spans 14 amino acids. V lost 3 bases to trimming and J lost 3 bases; unmatched junction nucleotides: 2. The CDR3 sequence: CASSWGGDTGELFF. Here the CDR3 DNA reads TGCGCCAGCAGCTGGGGAGGGGACACCGGGGAGCTGTTTTTT.

The chain joins TRBV19 to TRBJ2-2; 9 nucleotides agree with TRBD2. The CDR3 is 15 residues long. Germline CDR1 is LNHDA and CDR2 is SQIVND (reference sequence). V shed 6 bases and J 5 bases; nucleotides not matched to a gene: 7. The CDR3, as DNA: TGTGCCAGTAGAGGGCTAGCGGGAAGAACCGGGGAGCTGTTTTTT. This codes for CASRGLAGRTGELFF.

In this sample, this clone turned up a few times. The chain joins TRBV2 to TRBJ2-2; the match to TRBD2 covers 7 bases. CDR1 is SNHLY and CDR2 is FYNNEI in the germline V gene. The length of the CDR3 is 15 residues. V lost 4 bases, J lost 7 bases, and 9 bases stayed unmatched. The CDR3 sequence is CASSGPGGRGGELFF. As DNA, the CDR3 is TGTGCCAGCAGTGGCCCTGGAGGGAGGGGCGGGGAGCTGTTTTTT.

This clone was seen many times. The chain is built from TRBV11-3 and TRBJ2-7; no firm D call. The CDR3 has 14 residues. V lost 7 bases and J lost 3, with 16 bases in between. Germline values: CDR1 SGHNT, CDR2 YENEEA. The chain's CDR3 is CASTMSGKIYEQYF. The CDR3 nucleotides read TGTGCCAGCACCATGTCGGGCAAAATCTACGAGCAGTACTTC.

CDR3 DNA sequence: TGTGCCAGCAGTCTCGACAGGGGTCAGCCCCAGCATTTT. Residues: CASSLDRGQPQHF. The V and J genes are TRBV6-8 and TRBJ1-5; the match to TRBD1 covers 8 bases. CDR3 size: 13 residues. With 5 bases clipped from V and 6 bases from J, the junction kept 3 bases outside the gene matches. CDR1 MNHGY and CDR2 SAAAGT come from the germline V gene.

This clone was observed a few times. The chain employs TRBV6-8 and TRBJ2-4, with 8 bases lining up with TRBD1. Germline V gives CDR1 MNHGY, CDR2 SAAAGT. J gave up 3 bases and V 5 bases, and 21 bases lay outside the gene matches. CDR3 length: 20 amino acids. The CDR3 DNA reads as TGTGCCAGCAGTGCCACAGGGGGACGATCTTGGCTTGAGGACAAAAACATTCAGTACTTC. This gives the protein CASSATGGRSWLEDKNIQYF.

This clone is deemed medium-sized. The V and J genes are TRBV11-3 and TRBJ2-1; the match to TRBD2 covers 11 bases. This CDR3 comprises 15 residues. The V gene's germline CDR1 is SGHNT and CDR2 YENEEA. J was trimmed by 8 bases and V by 5 bases; bases with no gene match: 8. The CDR3 spells CASSPTSGRGDEQFF. Here the CDR3 DNA reads TGTGCCAGCAGCCCCACTAGCGGGAGAGGCGATGAGCAGTTCTTC. Full variable domain (rest looked up from reference TRBV11-3 and TRBJ2-1): EAGVVQSPRYKIIEKKQPVAFWCNPISGHNTLYWYLQNLGQGPELLIRYENEEAVDDSQLPKDRFSAERLKGVDSTLKIQPAELGDSAVYLCASSPTSGRGDEQFFGPGTRLTVL.

V gene TRBV19 combines with J gene TRBJ1-5; possible D gene TRBD1, 6 bases. This CDR3 region has 18 residues. Trimming shortened V by 5 bases and J by 0 bases, and 20 bases separated the two germline ends. The germline V gene encodes CDR1 LNHDA and CDR2 SQIVND (reference sequence). As DNA, the CDR3 is TGTGCCAGTAGTCAGTCACCGGGGGGCCCCTATAGCAATCAGCCCCAGCATTTT. This encodes CASSQSPGGPYSNQPQHF.

The rearrangement uses TRBV19 and TRBJ2-7; unclear D gene. CDR3 length: 15 amino acids. V gave up 3 bases and J gave up 1 base, with 13 bases separating them. Per germline, CDR1 LNHDA and CDR2 SQIVND (reference sequence). Here the CDR3 DNA reads TGTGCCAGTAGTATCTCCCCTTTTGGGTCCTACGAGCAGTACTTC. Its protein product is CASSISPFGSYEQYF.

The chain combines TRBV5-1 with TRBJ2-3; unclear D gene. CDR1 SGHRS and CDR2 YFSETQ come from the germline V gene. The CDR3 length is 15 residues. V lost 5 bases, J lost 0 bases, and 13 bases lay in between. The CDR3 DNA sequence: TGCGCCAGCAGAGACCAGCTAACTAGCACAGATACGCAGTATTTT. It specifies CASRDQLTSTDTQYF.

This clone was recorded only once. The chain joins TRBV19 to TRBJ1-4; D is unclear. The CDR3 loop spans 16 amino acids. Trimming removed 6 bases from V and 8 bases from J, with 22 bases in between. Germline V gene sequence: CDR1 LNHDA, CDR2 SQIVND (reference sequence). Here the CDR3 reads CASSNTLSGRREKLFF. The CDR3 DNA is TGTGCCAGTAGCAATACTTTATCCGGGAGGAGAGAAAAACTGTTTTTT.

This clone appeared a few times. The chain is built from TRBV6-8 and TRBJ1-1; D is possibly TRBD1 (5 bases). Trimming pared 2 bases from V and 5 bases from J, leaving 9 bases between. Per the germline V gene, CDR1 is MNHGY and CDR2 is SAAAGT. CDR3 length equals 13 residues. CDR3 coding DNA: TGTGCCAGCAGTTACCAGGGAGTGACTGAAGCTTTCTTT. This sequence encodes CASSYQGVTEAFF.

The chain joins TRBV19 to TRBJ1-2, with unresolved D. CDR1 LNHDA and CDR2 SQIVND come from the germline V gene (reference sequence). With 0 bases removed from V and 8 bases from J, the gap between germline ends came to 7 bases. The length of the CDR3 is 12 residues. The chain's CDR3 is CASSIDGYGYTF. CDR3 sequence (DNA): TGTGCCAGTAGTATAGACGGTTACGGCTACACCTTC.

This clone was picked up a small number of times. The J gene is TRBJ1-5, the V gene TRBV15; D gene unclear. The ends were cut back, 4 bases at V and 0 bases at J, with 13 bases in the middle. CDR1 and CDR2 from the germline V gene are LNHNV and YYDKDF (reference sequence). The CDR3 contains 16 residues. CDR3 amino acids: CATSILQSYSNQPQHF. The DNA for the CDR3 is TGTGCCACCAGCATTTTACAGAGCTATAGCAATCAGCCCCAGCATTTT.

The chain employs TRBV9 and TRBJ2-5, with D unclear. The CDR3 consists of 15 residues. Germline CDR1 SGDLS, CDR2 YYNGEE. Trimming stripped 0 bases from V and 3 bases from J, with 12 bases between. CDR3 sequence: CASSVVGQIEETQYF. The CDR3 DNA follows: TGTGCCAGCAGCGTAGTTGGCCAGATTGAAGAGACCCAGTACTTC.

This clone came up many times. J is TRBJ2-2 and V is TRBV11-3; 9 bases match TRBD1. Germline V lookup: CDR1 SGHNT, CDR2 YENEEA. The ends lost 5 bases at V and 5 bases at J; junction bases unmatched: 6. The CDR3 is 15 residues long. The CDR3 spells CASSPKTGGTGELFF. DNA for the CDR3: TGTGCCAGCAGCCCGAAGACAGGGGGTACCGGGGAGCTGTTTTTT. The full variable domain, completed using reference TRBV11-3 and TRBJ2-2, is EAGVVQSPRYKIIEKKQPVAFWCNPISGHNTLYWYLQNLGQGPELLIRYENEEAVDDSQLPKDRFSAERLKGVDSTLKIQPAELGDSAVYLCASSPKTGGTGELFFGEGSRLTVL.

This clone was seen repeatedly, ten times or more. The chain combines TRBV6-8 with TRBJ2-3; 7 bases are a match to TRBD2. The germline gives CDR1 MNHGY, CDR2 SAAAGT. The CDR3 sequence is 15 residues long. J was trimmed by 5 bases and V by 6 bases; bases with no gene match: 11. CDR3: CASSPRGRARDTQYF. CDR3 sequence (DNA): TGTGCCAGCAGCCCCCGGGGGAGGGCGAGAGATACGCAGTATTTT.

In this sample, this clone is medium-sized (0.01 to 0.1%). This sequence joins TRBV6-8 and TRBJ2-7, with TRBD2 identical over 8 bases. Germline lookup yields CDR1 MNHGY and CDR2 SAAAGT. Trimming took 5 bases from V and 0 from J; bases not matched to a gene: 6. This CDR3 region has 15 residues. The CDR3 nucleotides are TGTGCCAGCAGTGTCGAGGCGGGAGGCTCCTACGAGCAGTACTTC. Its translation is CASSVEAGGSYEQYF.

The chain has TRBV19 and TRBJ1-1; 7 bases are a match to TRBD1. This CDR3 contains 17 residues. CDR1 is LNHDA, CDR2 SQIVND, per germline (reference sequence). The V and J ends lost 3 bases and 0 bases, in that order; junction bases with no gene match: 10. The CDR3, as DNA: TGTGCCAGTAGTATGATCGGACAGGCAAGAATGAACACTGAAGCTTTCTTT. Translating it yields CASSMIGQARMNTEAFF.

V and J are TRBV30 and TRBJ2-2; D possibly corresponds to TRBD1 (6 bases). Trimming removed 7 bases at V and 2 bases at J, with 14 bases between. The CDR3 consists of 14 residues. Per germline, CDR1 GTSNPN and CDR2 SVGIG (reference sequence). In nucleotides, the CDR3 is TGTGCCTCCGCTATGGACAGTAACACCGGGGAGCTGTTTTTT. Its protein is CASAMDSNTGELFF.